A selection of T cell receptor delta chains follows, all from one sample in a study of Vδ1+ human thymocytes. TCRdb called clones from the multiplex PCR reads again using CATT. The sample shows 45,000 to 60,000 delta-chain clones, more than 12% of them seen only once. The source material was Vdelta1+ gamma-delta thymocytes from the thymus. These receptors were taken from a girl under three years old who had congenital heart surgery. Both conserved end residues are part of each CDR3. Each record gives: J gene, D gene, clone size, V gene, CDR3 protein, CDR3 DNA. D genes are given only for firm matches. Clone size is given for some rows only: seen once, a few or many times, or a class if the clone is expanded.

J: TRDJ1; D: NA; size: NA; V: TRDV1; CDR3: CALGEPPLGGLIF; DNA: TGTGCTCTTGGGGAACCCCCCCTGGGAGGACTCATCTTT
J: TRDJ1; D: TRDD3; size: NA; V: TRDV1; CDR3: CALGELPHLVGGYAEKLIF; DNA: TGTGCTCTTGGGGAACTCCCCCATCTGGTTGGGGGATACGCTGAGAAACTCATCTTT
J: TRDJ1; D: TRDD3; size: NA; V: TRDV1; CDR3: CALGELPLVPSVLGTEYTDKLIF; DNA: TGTGCTCTTGGGGAACTACCCCTGGTGCCGTCGGTACTGGGGACCGAGTACACCGATAAACTCATCTTT
J: TRDJ1; D: TRDD3; size: few; V: TRDV1; CDR3: CALGELPRGDWGRRLTF; DNA: TGTGCTCTTGGGGAACTACCCAGGGGTGACTGGGGGCGTCGGTTGACCTTT
J: TRDJ1; D: NA; size: few; V: TRDV1; CDR3: CALGPDMRTSLYTDKLIF; DNA: TGTGCTCTTGGGCCCGATATGAGAACTTCTCTGTACACCGATAAACTCATCTTT
J: TRDJ1; D: TRDD2; size: few; V: TRDV1; CDR3: CALGDCLPIRNQGNYTDKLIF; DNA: TGTGCTCTTGGGGACTGCCTTCCTATAAGAAATCAGGGAAATTACACCGATAAACTCATCTTT
J: TRDJ1; D: NA; size: NA; V: TRDV1; CDR3: CALGELIRGTDKLIF; DNA: TGTGCTCTTGGGGAGCTAATACGCGGCACCGATAAACTCATCTTT
J: TRDJ1; D: NA; size: few; V: TRDV1; CDR3: CALVTHVPTGIPHTDKLIF; DNA: TGTGCTCTTGTGACTCACGTTCCTACGGGGATCCCTCACACCGATAAACTCATCTTT
J: TRDJ1; D: NA; size: few; V: TRDV1; CDR3: CALGTRPGSDKLIF; DNA: TGTGCTCTTGGGACTCGTCCCGGGAGCGATAAACTCATCTTT
J: TRDJ1; D: TRDD3; size: few; V: TRDV1; CDR3: CALGDSSPLLVVNWGIRRYTDKLIF; DNA: TGTGCTCTTGGGGACTCATCCCCCCTACTTGTGGTGAACTGGGGGATACGACGGTACACCGATAAACTCATCTTT
J: TRDJ1; D: NA; size: NA; V: TRDV3; CDR3: CAPPEMRGLWYTDKLIF; DNA: TGTGCCCCCCCCGAAATGAGGGGATTATGGTACACCGATAAACTCATCTTT
J: TRDJ1; D: TRDD3; size: few; V: TRAV29/DV5; CDR3: CALSTLSGSGGFDKLIF; DNA: TGTGCATTATCCACCCTGTCGGGATCTGGGGGATTCGATAAACTCATCTTT
J: TRDJ1; D: NA; size: few; V: TRDV1; CDR3: CALGELTTRKLIF; DNA: TGTGCTCTTGGGGAGTTGACTACCCGTAAACTCATCTTT
J: TRDJ1; D: TRDD3; size: NA; V: TRDV1; CDR3: CALGELGLLGIFDAYTDKLIF; DNA: TGTGCTCTTGGGGAACTAGGACTACTGGGGATATTCGACGCGTACACCGATAAACTCATCTTT
J: TRDJ1; D: TRDD3; size: few; V: TRDV1; CDR3: CALGEPPTSLGEYTDKLIF; DNA: TGTGCTCTTGGGGAACCTCCTACGTCCCTGGGGGAGTACACCGATAAACTCATCTTT
J: TRDJ1; D: TRDD3; size: few; V: TRDV1; CDR3: CALGETHYWGTNTDKLIF; DNA: TGTGCTCTTGGGGAAACCCACTACTGGGGGACGAACACCGATAAACTCATCTTT
J: TRDJ1; D: TRDD3; size: NA; V: TRDV1; CDR3: CALGASFPSTLWGISDKLIF; DNA: TGTGCTCTTGGGGCTAGTTTTCCTTCCACCCTATGGGGGATATCCGATAAACTCATCTTT
J: TRDJ1; D: NA; size: few; V: TRDV1; CDR3: CALGELRYYGYTDKLIF; DNA: TGTGCTCTTGGGGAACTACGATACTACGGTTACACCGATAAACTCATCTTT
J: TRDJ1; D: NA; size: NA; V: TRDV1; CDR3: CALGEPSRGPITSGTDKLIF; DNA: TGTGCTCTTGGGGAACCCTCCCGAGGGCCCATTACCTCGGGCACCGATAAACTCATCTTT
J: TRDJ1; D: NA; size: few; V: TRDV1; CDR3: CALGEPNFYTDKLIF; DNA: TGTGCTCTTGGGGAGCCAAATTTTTACACCGATAAACTCATCTTT
J: TRDJ1; D: NA; size: NA; V: TRDV1; CDR3: CALGTHLPPHSTGRVPPPYTDKLIF; DNA: TGTGCTCTTGGTACACACCTTCCTCCGCATTCTACTGGGAGGGTCCCACCGCCGTACACCGATAAACTCATCTTT
J: TRDJ1; D: TRDD3; size: few; V: TRDV1; CDR3: CALGEYNPSCSTGEPYTDKLIF; DNA: TGTGCTCTTGGGGAATACAATCCATCCTGCAGTACTGGGGAGCCGTACACCGATAAACTCATCTTT
J: TRDJ1; D: TRDD3; size: few; V: TRDV1; CDR3: CALAPPSTGGYGDTDKLIF; DNA: TGTGCTCTTGCGCCACCGTCCACTGGGGGATACGGAGACACCGATAAACTCATCTTT
J: TRDJ1; D: TRDD3; size: few; V: TRDV1; CDR3: CALGAPLFPTKAGGRTDKLIF; DNA: TGTGCTCTTGGGGCTCCCCTCTTCCCCACGAAGGCTGGGGGCCGCACCGATAAACTCATCTTT
J: TRDJ1; D: TRDD3; size: NA; V: TRDV1; CDR3: CALGKPPEPAYWGITGNYVDKLIF; DNA: TGTGCTCTTGGGAAACCTCCCGAACCTGCCTACTGGGGGATAACTGGTAATTATGTCGATAAACTCATCTTT
J: TRDJ1; D: TRDD3; size: few; V: TRDV1; CDR3: CALGEPVKGPGPLGDTSILIF; DNA: TGTGCTCTTGGGGAACCAGTTAAGGGTCCGGGACCCCTGGGGGATACTTCCATACTCATCTTT
J: TRDJ1; D: NA; size: NA; V: TRDV1; CDR3: CALGELIDSHTLRGQTDKLIF; DNA: TGTGCTCTTGGGGAACTCATCGACTCCCACACCCTTCGGGGGCAAACCGATAAACTCATCTTT
J: TRDJ1; D: TRDD3; size: NA; V: TRDV1; CDR3: CALGELPAFLYRTGGYTDKLIF; DNA: TGTGCTCTTGGGGAACTTCCGGCCTTCCTCTACCGTACTGGGGGATACACCGATAAACTCATCTTT
J: TRDJ1; D: TRDD3; size: NA; V: TRDV1; CDR3: CALGNPKRFTVLGDTEGKLIF; DNA: TGTGCTCTTGGGAACCCAAAGAGGTTTACCGTACTGGGGGATACCGAGGGTAAACTCATCTTT
J: TRDJ1; D: TRDD3; size: few; V: TRDV1; CDR3: CALGELGVGGSTDKLIF; DNA: TGTGCTCTTGGGGAACTTGGGGTTGGGGGATCCACCGATAAACTCATCTTT
J: TRDJ1; D: NA; size: NA; V: TRDV1; CDR3: CALGERASYGPTRTLIF; DNA: TGTGCTCTTGGGGAACGCGCGTCCTACGGGCCTACCCGGACACTCATCTTT
J: TRDJ1; D: NA; size: few; V: TRDV1; CDR3: CALGERVGSEGWGYTDKLIF; DNA: TGTGCTCTTGGGGAACGGGTCGGTTCCGAAGGCTGGGGATACACCGATAAACTCATCTTT
J: TRDJ1; D: TRDD3; size: few; V: TRDV1; CDR3: CALGEPLLLGEDLEYTDKLIF; DNA: TGTGCTCTTGGGGAACCCCTATTACTGGGGGAAGATCTCGAGTACACCGATAAACTCATCTTT
J: TRDJ1; D: TRDD3; size: few; V: TRDV1; CDR3: CALGEPRAGDRYTDKLIF; DNA: TGTGCTCTTGGGGAACCCCGGGCCGGGGATAGGTACACCGATAAACTCATCTTT
J: TRDJ1; D: TRDD3; size: few; V: TRDV2; CDR3: CACEVVGDCSLRDTDKLIF; DNA: TGCGCCTGTGAAGTGGTGGGGGACTGCTCACTCCGCGACACCGATAAACTCATCTTT
J: TRDJ1; D: TRDD3; size: many; V: TRAV29/DV5; CDR3: CAPTQFLGDTTEKLIF; DNA: TGTGCACCTACCCAATTCCTGGGGGATACGACTGAGAAACTCATCTTT
J: TRDJ1; D: TRDD3; size: few; V: TRDV1; CDR3: CALGEPFPGSYRTGGYPPYTDKLIF; DNA: TGCGCTCTTGGGGAACCCTTTCCCGGTTCTTATCGTACTGGGGGATACCCACCGTACACCGATAAACTCATCTTT
J: TRDJ1; D: NA; size: NA; V: TRDV1; CDR3: CALGEVRPGDRFKLIF; DNA: TGTGCTCTTGGGGAAGTGCGTCCGGGAGATCGGTTTAAACTCATCTTT
J: TRDJ1; D: TRDD3; size: few; V: TRDV1; CDR3: CALGEVMTSRLTGGYAFGLIF; DNA: TGTGCTCTTGGGGAAGTTATGACCTCACGCCTTACTGGGGGATACGCGTTCGGACTCATCTTT
J: TRDJ1; D: TRDD3; size: few; V: TRDV1; CDR3: CALGEDPTAKLGDKSTDKLIF; DNA: TGTGCTCTTGGGGAGGATCCTACAGCCAAACTGGGGGATAAGTCCACCGATAAACTCATCTTT